These T cell receptor beta chains were read from a single sample in a study of blood T cell repertoires in COVID-19. Clones were read by immunoSEQ multiplex PCR, and TCRdb kept only the in-frame ones, dropping some. The sample records almost 250,000 clones, more than 85% being singletons. Sample: PBMCs or T cells enriched from blood (not recorded which). Receptors originate from a woman in her twenties or thirties who had recovered from COVID-19. Each CDR3 is given with its conserved first and last residue. D genes are given only for firm matches. Expanded clones get a size class; other rows say once, few or many, or leave the size out.

length | size | J | V | D | DNA | CDR3
15 | . | TRBJ1-5 | TRBV9 | . | TGTGCCAGCAGCGTAGATGGAGGATTCAATCAGCCCCAGCATTTT | CASSVDGGFNQPQHF
14 | . | TRBJ1-3 | TRBV5-6 | TRBD1 | TGTGCCAGCAGCCCGACAGGGTCTGGAAACACCATATATTTT | CASSPTGSGNTIYF
14 | once | TRBJ1-1 | TRBV2 | . | TGTGCCAGCAGTGTGGGAGGGGTGAGCACTGAAGCTTTCTTT | CASSVGGVSTEAFF
14 | once | TRBJ1-6 | TRBV6-1 | . | TGTGCCAGCAGTGAATCCGGGGTCGGGTCACCCCTCCACTTT | CASSESGVGSPLHF
14 | once | TRBJ1-1 | TRBV9 | . | TGTGCCAGCAGCCGAACCACCTCGGGGGGGTTGGCTTTCTTT | CASSRTTSGGLAFF
19 | . | TRBJ1-5 | TRBV27 | TRBD1 | TGTGCCAGCAGTCCAACACTTAATCCGGGACAGGCCCGGAGTCAGCCCCAGCATTTT | CASSPTLNPGQARSQPQHF
11 | . | TRBJ2-7 | TRBV30 | . | TGTGCCTGGAGGGACACTTACGAGCAGTACTTC | CAWRDTYEQYF
13 | . | TRBJ2-3 | TRBV30 | TRBD1 | TGTGCCTGGGGGGCAGGGGGCATGGATACGCAGTATTTT | CAWGAGGMDTQYF
12 | . | TRBJ2-1 | TRBV11-2 | . | TGTGCCAGCAGCTTTGGGCAGACGGAGCAGTTCTTC | CASSFGQTEQFF
13 | . | TRBJ2-7 | TRBV10-3 | TRBD1 | TGTGCCATCGGAGACAGGGGGCGCAGCGAGCAGTACTTC | CAIGDRGRSEQYF
16 | . | TRBJ2-3 | TRBV5-1 | TRBD1 | TGCGCCAGCAGCTTTGACAGGGCGGGCAGCACAGATACGCAGTATTTT | CASSFDRAGSTDTQYF
14 | . | TRBJ1-1 | TRBV4-2 | . | TGTGCCAGCAGCCAGGGGAGCCAGAACACTGAAGCTTTCTTT | CASSQGSQNTEAFF
16 | . | TRBJ2-7 | TRBV7-6 | TRBD1 | TGTGCCAGCAGCTACGGACAGGGGGGCGAAGGCTACGAGCAGTACTTC | CASSYGQGGEGYEQYF
15 | . | TRBJ2-1 | TRBV28 | TRBD2 | TGTGCCAGCAGCCAGCCGACTAGCGGGAGTTATGAGCAGTTCTTC | CASSQPTSGSYEQFF
13 | . | TRBJ2-1 | TRBV28 | . | TGTGCCAGCAGACTGGACAGTTACAATGAGCAGTTCTTC | CASRLDSYNEQFF
17 | . | TRBJ1-5 | TRBV7-2 | . | TGTGCCAGCAGCTCTATCAGAGCCCCGGGTGGCAATCAGCCCCAGCATTTT | CASSSIRAPGGNQPQHF
14 | . | TRBJ1-6 | TRBV27 | . | TGTGCCAGCAGTTTATCAGGGGTGTTTTCACCCCTCCACTTT | CASSLSGVFSPLHF
15 | . | TRBJ1-2 | TRBV7-9 | . | TGTGCCAGCAGCCCCCACTCCCAGTCAGGATATGGCTACACCTTC | CASSPHSQSGYGYTF
15 | . | TRBJ2-1 | TRBV4-3 | TRBD1 | TGCGCCAGCAGCCACGGACAGGGGGGTCACAATGAGCAGTTCTTC | CASSHGQGGHNEQFF
18 | once | TRBJ1-5 | TRBV30 | . | TGTGCCTGGAGTCTCTGGGGCGACTTGTGGAATAGCAATCAGCCCCAGCATTTT | CAWSLWGDLWNSNQPQHF
15 | . | TRBJ2-3 | TRBV7-9 | . | TGTGCCAGCAGCTTAAGCGGGTCCGGCGTGGATACGCAGTATTTT | CASSLSGSGVDTQYF
18 | . | TRBJ2-2 | TRBV19 | TRBD2 | TGTGCCAGTAGCCCAACACCCGGGACTAGCGGGAACACCGGGGAGCTGTTTTTT | CASSPTPGTSGNTGELFF
16 | few | TRBJ2-2 | TRBV3-1/TRBV3-2 | TRBD2 | TGTGCCAGCAGCCAAGCGGCTAGCGGAGACACCGGGGAGCTGTTTTTT | CASSQAASGDTGELFF
16 | once | TRBJ2-2 | TRBV14 | . | TGTGCCAGCAGCCAACGTATCCGGGGAGGAACCGGGGAGCTGTTTTTT | CASSQRIRGGTGELFF
14 | once | TRBJ2-5 | TRBV5-4 | TRBD2 | TGTGCCAGCAGCCTTACTAGCGTACAAGAGACCCAGTACTTC | CASSLTSVQETQYF
15 | . | TRBJ1-2 | TRBV5-4 | . | TGTGCCAGCAGCTTGGTCCCGGGGGGCGGCTATGGCTACACCTTC | CASSLVPGGGYGYTF
13 | . | TRBJ1-6 | TRBV29-1 | TRBD1 | TGCAGCGTTGCTCCAGGGGGAGATTCACCCCTCCACTTT | CSVAPGGDSPLHF
13 | . | TRBJ2-7 | TRBV28 | TRBD2 | TGTGCCAGCAGCCTAGGGGAGGGGAACGAGCAGTACTTC | CASSLGEGNEQYF
17 | . | TRBJ2-2 | TRBV7-8 | TRBD1 | TGTGCCAGCAGCTTAGTCCTCCCGGGACAGGGCTTTCAGGAGCTGTTTTTT | CASSLVLPGQGFQELFF
17 | . | TRBJ1-2 | TRBV2 | TRBD1 | TGTGCCAGCACCCCCGGGACAGGGGTTTTCGGGTCGGGCGGCTACACCTTC | CASTPGTGVFGSGGYTF
21 | . | TRBJ1-3 | TRBV6-6 | . | TGTGCCAGCAGTCCTTTCCTAAACCGGGACAATAAGGCTTACTCTGGAAACACCATATATTTT | CASSPFLNRDNKAYSGNTIYF
16 | once | TRBJ1-1 | TRBV24-1 | . | TGTGCCACCAGTGATCCTCGACTTGGGCCCGGGGGGCGAGCTTTCTTT | CATSDPRLGPGGRAFF
13 | once | TRBJ2-5 | TRBV18 | . | TGTGCCAGCTCACCCTACCGACAAGAGACCCAGTACTTC | CASSPYRQETQYF
13 | . | TRBJ1-1 | TRBV29-1 | TRBD1 | TGCAGCACATCCGGGACAGGGCCCACTGAAGCTTTCTTT | CSTSGTGPTEAFF
14 | . | TRBJ2-7 | TRBV11-1 | TRBD1 | TGTGCCAGCAGCAGGGACAGGAACTACGTAGAGCAGTACTTC | CASSRDRNYVEQYF
16 | . | TRBJ2-5 | TRBV5-1 | TRBD2 | TGCGCCAGCAGCTTGGTTGGCGGGAGGCGGTTGGAGACCCAGTACTTC | CASSLVGGRRLETQYF
10 | . | TRBJ1-3 | TRBV7-7 | . | TGTTTGCGGGGTGGAAACACCATATATTTT | CLRGGNTIYF
15 | few | TRBJ2-5 | TRBV5-1 | . | TGCGCCAGCAGCTTGTCGGGGAGCGACCAAGAGACCCAGTACTTC | CASSLSGSDQETQYF
15 | . | TRBJ2-3 | TRBV2 | . | TGTGCCAGCAGAGACAGAGACCTTAACACAGATACGCAGTATTTT | CASRDRDLNTDTQYF
16 | . | TRBJ2-3 | TRBV7-8 | . | TGTGCCAGCAGCCTACTTGACGGGGGAGGAACAGATACGCAGTATTTT | CASSLLDGGGTDTQYF
16 | . | TRBJ2-7 | TRBV3-1/TRBV3-2 | TRBD1 | TGTGCCAGCAGCCGCACCTGGCGGACAGGGACCGGCGAGCAGTACTTC | CASSRTWRTGTGEQYF